This T cell receptor beta chain was captured in a study of blood T cell repertoires in COVID-19. As for the study in general: The analysed material was cDNA or gDNA that came from T cells, B-cell-depleted T cells, or PBMCs.

TCRdb keeps only in-frame clones here, not all; method: immunoSEQ multiplex PCR. Of approximately 120,000 clones in the sample, about four fifths were seen once. The sequencing sample was made of peripheral blood. The sequence was obtained from a human donor in a cohort sampled during active COVID-19.

The CDR3 spells CASSHGTPSGGRYNEQFF. As DNA, the CDR3 is TGCGCCAGCAGCCACGGTACCCCTTCAGGGGGCCGCTACAATGAGCAGTTCTTC. The rearrangement uses TRBV4-3 and TRBJ2-1, with 8 bases lining up with TRBD1. J gave up 3 bases and V 3 bases, and 13 bases lay outside the gene matches. Germline assignment: CDR1 LGHNA and CDR2 YSLEER. This CDR3 has 18 residues.